The T cell receptor beta chain under discussion was sequenced for a study of cytomegalovirus exposure and HLA in healthy donors. Study in general: From donors who were HLA-typed, an early data release held 75 million to 85 million unique TCRs.

Trimming cost V 4 bases and J 4 bases, with 15 bases left between them. The CDR3 sequence is 15 residues long. In germline, CDR1 is SGHRS, CDR2 YFSETQ. As to this clone: Its antigen is still unknown.

Study conclusions and caveats: Among donors in an Asian-associated ancestry cluster, a later analysis reportedly found fewer N-insertions than the roughly 700-donor mean. In a later analysis, the majority of CMV-associated beta chains seemingly showed HLA restriction.

Nominal health characterized the donors when sampled, though unrecorded immune exposures were likely. The PCR was carried out with 60 Vbeta primers and 13 Jbeta primers. Sequencing used immunoSEQ multiplex PCR; TCRdb keeps in-frame clones, though not all of them. The sample includes 95,000 to 100,000 clones, about four fifths of them seen just once. This TCR was sampled from a female donor in good health and CMV-seropositive. Specimen: PBMCs. This sequence joins TRBV5-1 and TRBJ1-3, with D possibly matching TRBD1 (5 bases). The CDR3 coding sequence is TGCGCCAGCAGCCCGGAGTCCAGGGCGGGAAACACCATATATTTT. Its protein is CASSPESRAGNTIYF.